These T cell receptor beta chains were read from a single sample in a study of T cell repertoires in cytomegalovirus infection. Each CDR3 protein gets one entry after TCRdb re-called the reads with MiXCR. The table has approximately 910,000 distinct CDR3 sequences, about a third seen once. No antigen has been assigned to these receptors. The specimen was cultured CD8+ T cells from PBMCs, collected from culture after CMV antigen stimulation. The receptors come from a human donor in good health (CMV status not recorded). Some clones in this sample may be carry-over from other donors' samples. CDR3s include the opening cysteine and the closing phenylalanine or tryptophan. Each record gives: clone size, J gene, D gene, V gene, CDR3 protein, CDR3 DNA. A D gene is named only where the DNA matches it firmly. Size is omitted from some rows. Given values are once, few, many or a class for expanded clones.

- | TRBJ2-1 | TRBD2 | TRBV25-1 | CASSERLLAGGYNEQFF | TGTGCCAGCAGTGAACGCCTACTAGCGGGGGGTTACAATGAGCAGTTCTTC
- | TRBJ2-1 | - | TRBV12-3/TRBV12-4 | CASSSRYRDTSPYNEQFF | TGTGCCAGCAGTTCCCGTTACCGGGACACCTCTCCATACAATGAGCAGTTCTTC
- | TRBJ2-7 | TRBD1 | TRBV12-3/TRBV12-4 | CASSAGTVSYEQYF | TGTGCCAGCAGTGCTGGGACAGTTTCCTACGAGCAGTACTTC
- | TRBJ2-7 | - | TRBV7-9 | CASSAGGGSTSPYEQYF | TGTGCCAGCAGCGCAGGGGGAGGGTCCACGTCCCCTTACGAGCAGTACTTC
few | TRBJ1-1 | - | TRBV6-8 | CASSYRGSNTEAFF | TGTGCCAGCAGTTACAGGGGTTCGAACACTGAAGCTTTCTTT
few | TRBJ2-5 | - | TRBV29-1 | CSVPSSDPQETQYF | TGCAGCGTCCCCTCCTCCGACCCACAAGAGACCCAGTACTTC
few | TRBJ2-2 | TRBD2 | TRBV7-2 | CASSLPGLVSGELFF | TGTGCCAGCAGCCTGCCGGGACTAGTTTCCGGGGAGCTGTTTTTT
few | TRBJ2-1 | TRBD2 | TRBV12-3/TRBV12-4 | CASSWAGGGYNEQFF | TGTGCCAGCAGTTGGGCGGGCGGGGGATACAATGAGCAGTTCTTC
few | TRBJ1-1 | - | TRBV7-9 | CASSPDGGGGEAFF | TGTGCCAGCAGCCCCGACGGCGGGGGGGGTGAAGCTTTCTTT
many | TRBJ1-2 | TRBD1 | TRBV6-1 | CASSEAPGTGVGDGYTF | TGTGCCAGCAGTGAAGCCCCCGGGACAGGGGTCGGCGATGGCTACACCTTC
few | TRBJ2-5 | - | TRBV11-2 | CASSLVAARDPQSETQYF | TGTGCCAGCAGCTTAGTTGCTGCCCGGGACCCCCAGTCGGAGACCCAGTACTTC
- | TRBJ2-1 | TRBD1 | TRBV28 | CASSLWDRVDNEQFF | TGTGCCAGCAGTTTGTGGGACAGGGTTGACAATGAGCAGTTCTTC
- | TRBJ1-1 | TRBD1 | TRBV27 | CASSPGTVAFF | TGTGCCAGCAGTCCCGGGACAGTGGCTTTCTTT
- | TRBJ1-3 | - | TRBV4-1 | CASSQDGNIIYF | TGCGCCAGCAGCCAAGATGGAAACATCATATATTTT
- | TRBJ2-5 | - | TRBV27 | CASSLDQSHQETQYF | TGTGCCAGCAGTTTAGACCAATCGCACCAAGAGACCCAGTACTTC
- | TRBJ1-1 | - | TRBV6-4 | CASRPGGGAEAFF | TGTGCCAGCAGACCCGGGGGGGGGGCTGAAGCTTTCTTT
once | TRBJ2-3 | - | TRBV4-1 | CASSGLGVSFTDTQYF | TGCGCCAGCAGCGGGCTAGGAGTAAGTTTCACAGATACGCAGTATTTT
- | TRBJ2-3 | - | TRBV7-9 | CASTSRGTDTQYF | TGTGCCAGCACTTCCAGGGGAACAGATACGCAGTATTTT
- | TRBJ1-1 | - | TRBV15 | CATSRDTSEAFF | TGTGCCACCTCCCGAGACACTTCTGAAGCTTTCTTT
- | TRBJ2-5 | TRBD2 | TRBV19 | CASSRGGGLQETQYF | TGTGCCAGCTCCCGCGGGGGAGGTCTACAAGAGACCCAGTACTTC
few | TRBJ2-1 | - | TRBV5-1 | CASSFQQGGYNEQFF | TGCGCCAGCAGCTTCCAACAGGGTGGCTACAATGAGCAGTTCTTC
few | TRBJ2-1 | - | TRBV5-1 | CASSLIQREQFF | TGCGCCAGCAGCTTGATACAAAGGGAGCAGTTCTTC
many | TRBJ1-5 | TRBD1 | TRBV7-3 | CASSSPRRGLHQPQHF | TGTGCCAGCAGCTCCCCGCGGAGGGGGCTCCATCAGCCCCAGCATTTT
- | TRBJ1-5 | - | TRBV28 | CASTPSPGLYSNQPQHF | TGTGCCAGCACTCCTTCTCCGGGACTATATAGCAATCAGCCCCAGCATTTT
- | TRBJ1-2 | TRBD1 | TRBV27 | CASRRAQGASYGYTF | TGTGCCAGCAGGCGGGCACAGGGGGCTAGCTATGGCTACACCTTC
- | TRBJ2-5 | - | TRBV7-9 | CASSLSGQQETQYF | TGTGCCAGCAGCCTGTCTGGACAGCAAGAGACCCAGTACTTC
- | TRBJ1-2 | TRBD1 | TRBV27 | CASSSGTGLRRGYTF | TGTGCCAGCAGTAGTGGGACAGGGTTACGTAGAGGCTACACCTTC
- | TRBJ2-7 | - | TRBV28 | CASSLRGASSYEQYF | TGTGCCAGCAGTTTAAGGGGTGCGAGCTCCTACGAGCAGTACTTC
many | TRBJ2-5 | - | TRBV7-6 | CASSLVPIGETQYF | TGTGCCAGCAGCTTAGTCCCCATCGGTGAGACCCAGTACTTC
- | TRBJ2-1 | TRBD2 | TRBV7-8 | CASSSPGGSNNEQFF | TGTGCCAGCAGCTCACCGGGGGGGTCAAACAATGAGCAGTTCTTC
- | TRBJ2-2 | - | TRBV20-1 | CSATLGFNTGELFF | TGCAGTGCGACACTTGGCTTTAACACCGGGGAGCTGTTTTTT
few | TRBJ2-2 | TRBD2 | TRBV5-6 | CASSHSGVNTGELFF | TGTGCCAGCAGCCATAGCGGGGTGAACACCGGGGAGCTGTTTTTT
many | TRBJ2-1 | - | TRBV12-3/TRBV12-4 | CASSLVGAGEQFF | TGTGCCAGCAGTTTGGTGGGGGCCGGGGAGCAGTTCTTC
- | TRBJ2-1 | - | TRBV11-2 | CASSLDGSGPWANEQFF | TGTGCCAGCAGCTTAGATGGGTCGGGCCCCTGGGCCAATGAGCAGTTCTTC
few | TRBJ2-7 | - | TRBV19 | CASSIGVSSYEQYF | TGTGCCAGTAGTATAGGAGTATCTTCCTACGAGCAGTACTTC
many | TRBJ2-5 | - | TRBV7-9 | CASSPLRGHLETQYF | TGTGCCAGCAGCCCCCTGCGGGGGCATCTGGAGACCCAGTACTTC
- | TRBJ1-1 | - | TRBV12-5 | CASGPGEQRAFF | TGTGCTAGTGGTCCCGGCGAGCAGAGAGCTTTCTTT
few | TRBJ1-1 | - | TRBV19 | CASSMFPNTEAFF | TGTGCCAGTAGTATGTTCCCGAACACTGAAGCTTTCTTT
many | TRBJ2-7 | - | TRBV7-8 | CASSPGTQGEQYF | TGTGCCAGCAGCCCTGGGACCCAAGGGGAGCAGTACTTC
few | TRBJ2-1 | TRBD1 | TRBV27 | CATRQGNNEQFF | TGTGCCACAAGACAGGGAAACAATGAGCAGTTCTTC